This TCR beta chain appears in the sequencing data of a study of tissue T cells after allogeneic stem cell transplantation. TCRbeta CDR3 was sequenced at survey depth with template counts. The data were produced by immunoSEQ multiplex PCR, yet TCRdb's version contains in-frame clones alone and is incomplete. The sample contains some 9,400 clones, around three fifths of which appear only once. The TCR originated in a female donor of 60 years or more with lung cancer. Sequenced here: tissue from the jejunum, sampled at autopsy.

Written as DNA, the CDR3 is TGTGCCAGCAGCGTAGGCGTAGCGGAGGGCCACGAGCAGTACTTC. It specifies CASSVGVAEGHEQYF. V is TRBV9 and J is TRBJ2-7, with D perhaps matching TRBD2 (6 bases). Germline CDR1 is SGDLS and CDR2 is YYNGEE. Trimming cost V 0 bases and J 5 bases, with 15 bases left between them. The CDR3 contains 15 residues.